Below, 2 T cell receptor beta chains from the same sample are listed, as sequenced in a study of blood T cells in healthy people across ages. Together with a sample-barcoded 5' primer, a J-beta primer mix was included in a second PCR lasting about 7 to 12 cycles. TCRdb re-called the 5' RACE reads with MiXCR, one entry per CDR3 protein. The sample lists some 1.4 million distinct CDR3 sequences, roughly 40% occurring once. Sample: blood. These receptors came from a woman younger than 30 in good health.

The CDR3 region is CSVSPRTATDTQYF. Written as DNA, the CDR3 is TGCAGCGTCTCGCCCAGGACAGCAACAGATACGCAGTATTTT. The chain is built from TRBV29-1 and TRBJ2-3, with a weak D call TRBD1 (6 bases). V lost 6 bases to trimming and J lost 3 bases, with 16 bases between them. The length of the CDR3 is 14 residues. Germline values: CDR1 SQVTM, CDR2 ANQGSEA.

The CDR3 DNA reads TGTGCCAGCAGTTACTCACCGACAGGCTCCTACGAGCAGTACTTC. Protein sequence: CASSYSPTGSYEQYF. The chain links TRBV6-6 to TRBJ2-7; possible D gene TRBD1, 6 bases. V dropped 0 bases and J dropped 0 bases, with 9 bases sitting between them. The CDR3 contains 15 residues. The germline gives CDR1 MNHNY, CDR2 SVGAGI (reference sequence).